These T cell receptor beta chains were read from a single sample in a study of PD-1 blockade in classical Hodgkin lymphoma. Profiling relied on immunoSEQ multiplex PCR, and the TCRdb table lists in-frame clones only, not all of them. This table holds 34,000 or so clones, around 90% found once. Sequencing used CD4+ T cells from blood, obtained before the fourth cycle of nivolumab. Source of these receptors: a human donor with classical Hodgkin lymphoma. Each CDR3 is given with its conserved first and last residue. D genes are given only for firm matches. Not every row has a clone size; where given, it reads once, few, many or a size class.

>.|TRBV5-4|TRBJ2-7|.
CASSRIEYEQYF
TGTGCCAGCAGCCGGATTGAATACGAGCAGTACTTC
>.|TRBV13|TRBJ2-1|TRBD1
CASGTASSYNEQFF
TGTGCCAGCGGGACAGCGAGCTCCTACAATGAGCAGTTCTTC
>.|TRBV28|TRBJ2-7|TRBD2
CASSLQGAGGYEQYF
TGTGCCAGCAGTCTACAGGGTGCGGGGGGCTACGAGCAGTACTTC
>.|TRBV6-5|TRBJ1-5|.
CATKKYGAGQPQHF
TGTGCCACCAAGAAATACGGGGCTGGTCAGCCCCAGCATTTT
>.|TRBV15|TRBJ2-7|.
CATSRVNTGSSYEQYF
TGTGCCACCAGCAGAGTCAATACAGGGTCCTCCTACGAGCAGTACTTC
>.|TRBV5-1|TRBJ1-5|TRBD1
CASSLGQGASSNQPQHF
TGCGCCAGCAGCTTGGGACAGGGGGCGAGTAGCAATCAGCCCCAGCATTTT
>.|TRBV14|TRBJ2-5|TRBD2
CASSPLTGGFQTQYF
TGTGCCAGCAGTCCCCTCACGGGAGGGTTTCAGACCCAGTACTTC
>.|TRBV10-2|TRBJ2-7|TRBD2
CASSGLAGSYEQYF
TGCGCCAGCAGTGGACTAGCGGGATCCTACGAGCAGTACTTC
>.|TRBV5-1|TRBJ2-7|TRBD2
CASSLLGSGNYEQYF
TGCGCCAGCAGCTTGTTAGGTAGCGGGAACTACGAGCAGTACTTC
>.|TRBV6-1|TRBJ1-5|.
CASAGYSNQPQHF
TGTGCCAGCGCAGGGTATAGCAATCAGCCCCAGCATTTT
>.|TRBV10-2|TRBJ1-2|.
CASSDQQGLANYGYTF
TGCGCCAGCAGTGATCAGCAGGGCCTAGCTAACTATGGCTACACCTTC
>few|TRBV5-1|TRBJ1-1|.
CASSAAGTFNTEAFF
TGCGCCAGCAGCGCGGCCGGGACATTTAACACTGAAGCTTTCTTT
>.|TRBV28|TRBJ1-1|.
CASSRSDTEAFF
TGTGCCAGCAGTCGCTCAGACACTGAAGCTTTCTTT
>.|TRBV2|TRBJ1-1|.
CASRPGQLNTEAFF
TGTGCCAGCAGGCCCGGGCAGTTGAACACTGAAGCTTTCTTT
>.|TRBV27|TRBJ2-4|TRBD1
CASSTSRGQGANNYLAKNIQYF
TGTGCCAGCAGCACAAGCCGAGGACAGGGGGCGAATAACTATCTAGCCAAAAACATTCAGTACTTC
>.|TRBV6-1|TRBJ2-7|TRBD2
CASWLGTSSYEQYF
TGTGCCAGCTGGTTGGGGACTAGCTCCTACGAGCAGTACTTC
>.|TRBV19|TRBJ2-3|TRBD2
CASSPLGGRSDTQYF
TGTGCCAGTAGCCCCCTTGGCGGGAGGTCAGATACGCAGTATTTT
>.|TRBV11-2|TRBJ2-5|TRBD1
CASSPPGTGQETQYF
TGTGCCAGCAGCCCTCCCGGGACAGGCCAAGAGACCCAGTACTTC
>.|TRBV5-1|TRBJ1-4|TRBD1
CASREGQGTNEKLFF
TGCGCCAGCAGGGAGGGACAGGGAACTAATGAAAAACTGTTTTTT
>.|TRBV11-2|TRBJ1-2|TRBD1
CASESGQGRLGYTF
TGTGCCAGCGAATCCGGACAGGGTCGGTTGGGCTACACCTTC
>.|TRBV10-2|TRBJ2-6|.
CASSDSRGRSRANVLTF
TGCGCCAGCAGTGACTCGCGTGGAAGAAGTCGGGCCAACGTCCTGACTTTC
>.|TRBV2|TRBJ2-1|TRBD2
CASRTGTTTLDEQFF
TGTGCCAGCAGAACCGGGACTACCACACTTGATGAGCAGTTCTTC
>.|TRBV11-1|TRBJ2-3|.
CASSLAGTYTQYF
TGTGCCAGCAGCTTAGCAGGTACCTATACGCAGTATTTT
>.|TRBV30|TRBJ2-7|.
CAWTTGAYEQYF
TGTGCCTGGACGACAGGTGCCTACGAGCAGTACTTC
>.|TRBV19|TRBJ1-2|TRBD1
CASLPFSGTGGTNYGYTF
TGTGCCAGCCTACCCTTTTCCGGGACAGGGGGCACTAACTATGGCTACACCTTC
>once|TRBV2|TRBJ2-5|TRBD2
CASIIGLAGQETQYF
TGTGCCAGCATTATTGGGCTAGCGGGACAAGAGACCCAGTACTTC
>.|TRBV6-5|TRBJ1-6|.
CASSGSYNSPLHF
TGTGCCAGCTCGGGCTCCTATAATTCACCCCTCCACTTT
>.|TRBV4-1|TRBJ2-7|.
CASSQPGGIMYEQYF
TGCGCCAGCAGCCAGCCTGGGGGCATAATGTACGAGCAGTACTTC
>few|TRBV30|TRBJ1-1|.
CAWSEVGLWNTEAFF
TGTGCCTGGAGTGAGGTGGGACTTTGGAACACTGAAGCTTTCTTT
>once|TRBV30|TRBJ2-7|.
CAWTRPVPGAYEQYF
TGTGCCTGGACCCGCCCCGTCCCTGGGGCCTACGAGCAGTACTTC
>.|TRBV5-5|TRBJ2-5|.
CASSFQETQYF
TGTGCCAGCAGCTTTCAAGAGACCCAGTACTTC
>.|TRBV2|TRBJ2-3|.
CASTPGTLSTDTQYF
TGTGCCAGCACCCCCGGAACACTAAGCACAGATACGCAGTATTTT
>.|TRBV29-1|TRBJ2-1|TRBD1
CSVEEGQGARNEQFF
TGCAGCGTTGAAGAGGGACAGGGGGCGCGGAATGAGCAGTTCTTC
>.|TRBV10-2|TRBJ1-3|.
CASWGGYSGNTIYF
TGCGCCAGCTGGGGGGGGTACTCTGGAAACACCATATATTTT
>.|TRBV27|TRBJ2-5|.
CASTSGTSETQYF
TGTGCCAGCACCTCCGGGACTTCAGAGACCCAGTACTTC
>.|TRBV4-2|TRBJ2-5|TRBD2
CASSQQLAGQETQYF
TGTGCCAGCAGCCAACAATTAGCGGGGCAAGAGACCCAGTACTTC
>.|TRBV6-5|TRBJ1-4|.
CASSYSTLGAEKLFF
TGTGCCAGCAGTTACTCTACTCTCGGGGCGGAAAAACTGTTTTTT
>.|TRBV10-1|TRBJ2-1|.
CASSAGGWDNEQFF
TGCGCCAGCAGTGCAGGCGGGTGGGACAATGAGCAGTTCTTC
>once|TRBV28|TRBJ1-1|.
CASSLEHTEAFF
TGTGCCAGCAGTTTAGAGCACACTGAAGCTTTCTTT
>.|TRBV6-1|TRBJ2-5|.
CASSPGPQETQYF
TGTGCCAGCAGCCCCGGACCCCAAGAGACCCAGTACTTC
>.|TRBV5-5|TRBJ2-7|TRBD2
CASTPAPSGSYEQYF
TGTGCCAGCACCCCCGCGCCTAGCGGGAGCTACGAGCAGTACTTC
>.|TRBV6-1|TRBJ1-3|.
CASSEARGNTIYF
TGTGCCAGCAGTGAAGCCCGAGGAAACACCATATATTTT
>.|TRBV11-2|TRBJ2-1|TRBD2
CASGTGTSGTYNEQFF
TGTGCCAGCGGGACGGGGACTAGCGGAACCTACAATGAGCAGTTCTTC
>.|TRBV5-1|TRBJ1-1|.
CASSQAGVMNTEAFF
TGCGCCAGCAGCCAAGCCGGGGTGATGAACACTGAAGCTTTCTTT
>.|TRBV5-8|TRBJ1-4|TRBD1
CASSPPDRDEKLFF
TGTGCCAGCAGCCCTCCCGACAGGGACGAAAAACTGTTTTTT
>.|TRBV10-2|TRBJ2-2|.
CASRGILWENTGELFF
TGCGCCAGCAGGGGGATCCTTTGGGAAAACACCGGGGAGCTGTTTTTT
>.|TRBV9|TRBJ1-3|.
CASSVGAGSMRNTIYF
TGTGCCAGCAGCGTAGGGGCAGGGAGTATGCGAAACACCATATATTTT
>.|TRBV25-1|TRBJ2-5|.
CASSDYRGGMETQYF
TGTGCCAGCAGTGACTACAGGGGAGGGATGGAGACCCAGTACTTC
>.|TRBV13|TRBJ1-4|.
CASSLSGFQGRNEKLFF
TGTGCCAGCAGCTTATCCGGGTTTCAGGGGAGGAATGAAAAACTGTTTTTT
>.|TRBV7-9|TRBJ1-2|.
CASSLVGEQGYTF
TGTGCCAGCAGCTTAGTAGGAGAGCAAGGCTACACCTTC
>once|TRBV5-6|TRBJ2-6|TRBD1
CASSPLGQTLGANVLTF
TGTGCCAGCAGCCCACTGGGACAGACCCTGGGGGCCAACGTCCTGACTTTC
>.|TRBV28|TRBJ1-1|.
CASSPSRTEAFF
TGTGCCAGCAGCCCCAGTCGGACTGAAGCTTTCTTT
>.|TRBV25-1|TRBJ1-1|.
CALHRRGVNTEAFF
TGTGCCCTACACAGGAGGGGGGTGAACACTGAAGCTTTCTTT
>.|TRBV7-8|TRBJ2-2|TRBD2
CASSLEVRRLAVNTGELFF
TGTGCCAGCAGCTTAGAGGTCAGGCGGCTAGCGGTAAACACCGGGGAGCTGTTTTTT
>.|TRBV6-6|TRBJ1-2|.
CASSRGAIYGYTF
TGTGCCAGCAGCCGAGGGGCAATCTATGGCTACACCTTC
>.|TRBV29-1|TRBJ1-1|.
CSGMRGSGNTEAFF
TGCAGCGGGATGAGAGGGTCGGGGAACACTGAAGCTTTCTTT
>.|TRBV5-4|TRBJ2-1|TRBD2
CASRGGTSVYNEQFF
TGTGCCAGCAGGGGTGGGACTAGCGTTTACAATGAGCAGTTCTTC